This record concerns one T cell receptor beta chain sequence. Its antigen target is currently unknown. No clone much larger than this one lies a single base away; base qualities are absent. TCR alpha and beta CDR3 regions were amplified with the iRepertoire nested amplicon-rescue multiplex PCR (arm-PCR) platform from RNA. The input for one-step reverse transcription and amplification was roughly 95-450 ng of either tissue mRNA or PBMC total RNA. Following bead purification, Illumina adapters were added by a secondary multiplex PCR, and libraries between 200 and 400 bp were gel-purified. Libraries carried internal 6-nucleotide barcodes used for demultiplexing. Sequencing of libraries was performed on an Illumina MiSeq with 2x220 or 2x250 nucleotide paired-end reads. The authors' analysis ran thus. Paired reads were merged with FLASH 1.2.11 and aligned to the GRCh37 human genome with BWA-MEM before extracting TRA and TRB reads. An IMGT-derived reference of cassette sequences and CDR3 motifs, with pseudogenes included, was used for V and J assignment. Three-frame translation of reads was performed, and productive CDR3s were defined as those with a C...FGXG motif and no stop codons. A clonotype was defined as a unique combination of a V-J cassette pair and a CDR3 amino acid sequence. Reads were filtered by Hamming distance, thresholded by each sample's sequence error rate in mapped regions. Starting from the raw public reads, TCRdb applied fastp trimming at Q25, assembled clones with MiXCR and retained in-frame beta chains. When rows share a CDR3 protein, they turn into one entry using the most common DNA and genes. V and J calls and clone size were set by TCRdb, not the authors. The sample table shows about 140,000 distinct CDR3 sequences, and about two fifths are seen once. The top ten constitute over 15% of the sample.

The data derive from a study of glioma-infiltrating T cells (dated by TCRdb to 2016 to 2018). A note on the overall study: TCR alpha- and beta-chain repertoires were sequenced from glioma tissue, non-neoplastic brain tissue and matched peripheral blood mononuclear cells. To measure divergence between tissue and blood T-cell populations, each tissue-infiltrating repertoire was compared with the peripheral blood repertoire of the same patient. The paired cohort comprised three low-grade glioma patients, 8 or 9 primary glioblastoma patients and three non-glioma patients contributing non-neoplastic brain tissue.

What the research found in general, with its limitations: Small numbers underpinned the group comparisons: 8 or 9 glioblastoma patients, three low-grade glioma patients and three non-neoplastic patients. Only a very small number of CDR3 sequences turned up in both tissue and blood, a result put down to high CDR3 diversity combined with limited sampling. VJ-independent divergence between tissue and blood was found to be below expectation in non-neoplastic patients but above expectation in all gliomas, particularly low-grade gliomas.

This TCR came from a human donor with low-grade glioma or glioblastoma, undergoing nonglioma brain surgery, or in good health (not recorded which). The sequenced sample consisted of glioma tissue, nonneoplastic brain tissue, or PBMCs (not recorded which).

For the CDR3, the sequence is CAISQGPFQSYNEQFF. The DNA sequence reads TGTGCCATCAGCCAGGGGCCGTTCCAATCCTACAATGAGCAGTTCTTC. Recombination linked TRBV10-3 to TRBJ2-1, with TRBD1 tentatively as D gene (6 bases match). Deletion took 6 bases off V and 1 base off J, with a span of 16 bases between the germline ends. The germline V gene specifies ENHRY as CDR1 and SYGVKD as CDR2. From its cysteine to its phenylalanine, the CDR3 spans 16 amino acids. The sequence is cut down to CDR3 DNA, 48 bases in frame from base 1.